The 9 T cell receptor beta chains given below trace back to one sample, sequenced in a study of cytomegalovirus exposure and HLA in healthy donors. PCR involved 60 Vbeta and 13 Jbeta primers. Clones were sequenced by immunoSEQ multiplex PCR, and TCRdb holds only the in-frame ones, with some missing. The sample lists 60,000 to 70,000 clones; roughly 68% were seen once. Sequenced input: PBMCs. The receptor set was obtained from a woman between 50 and 59 years old in good health and CMV-seronegative.

The V call is TRBV7-2, the J call TRBJ1-1; D is possibly TRBD1 (5 bases). The V end was cut by 8 bases, the J end by 3 bases, with 13 bases between. The CDR3 is made up of 13 amino acids. Germline CDR1 and CDR2: SGHTA and FQGNSA. The CDR3 bases are TGTGCCAGCGGTGCAGGGCAGCACACTGAAGCTTTCTTT. This translates into CASGAGQHTEAFF.

The rearrangement joins TRBV5-4 to TRBJ2-7; 15 positions match TRBD2. The CDR3 is 15 amino acids. Trimming removed 2 bases from V and 4 bases from J; junction bases left unmatched: 1. The germline CDR1 and CDR2 sequences are SGHNT and YYREEE (reference sequence). Here the CDR3 reads CASSLGTSGRYEQYF. DNA of the CDR3: TGTGCCAGCAGCTTAGGGACTAGCGGGAGGTACGAGCAGTACTTC.

V is TRBV28 and J is TRBJ1-5; unclear D gene. Trimming took off 7 bases at V and 5 bases at J, with 15 bases between the two ends. The CDR3 is 14 residues long. Per germline, CDR1 MDHEN and CDR2 SYDVKM. The CDR3 nucleotides are TGTGCCAGCATTACAAGCGGGCTCCATCAGCCCCAGCATTTT. Its translation is CASITSGLHQPQHF.

The chain employs TRBV9 and TRBJ2-7; the match to TRBD1 covers 9 bases. The CDR3 totals 14 residues. Germline CDR1 SGDLS, CDR2 YYNGEE. V was pared by 2 bases and J by 5 bases, with 5 bases of the junction left unmatched. CDR3 nucleotide sequence: TGTGCCAGCAGCGTCAGACGGACAGGGGACGAGCAGTACTTC. This sequence encodes CASSVRRTGDEQYF.

This chain joins TRBV30 and TRBJ2-7, with D unclear. Germline V lookup: CDR1 GTSNPN, CDR2 SVGIG (reference sequence). The CDR3 covers 14 residues. V shed 1 base and J shed 3 bases, with 13 bases lying between them. CDR3 loop: CAWSGHSVIYEQYF. The CDR3 DNA sequence: TGTGCCTGGAGTGGACACTCCGTAATCTACGAGCAGTACTTC.

In its sample, this clone was seen a few times. The chain employs TRBV5-6 and TRBJ1-1; D perhaps matches TRBD1 (6 bases). The length of the CDR3 is 13 residues. Germline V gene sequence: CDR1 SGHDT, CDR2 YYEEEE. The V end was cut by 1 base, the J end by 6 bases, with 10 bases between. The CDR3 loop reads CASSLWGRAEAFF. The CDR3 region has the DNA TGTGCCAGCAGCTTGTGGGGGCGGGCTGAAGCTTTCTTT.

This clone was detected ten times or more. The gene calls are TRBV29-1 and TRBJ1-3; D is possibly TRBD1 (6 bases). Germline assignment: CDR1 SQVTM and CDR2 ANQGSEA. The CDR3 is 15 amino acids. V shed 4 bases and J shed 0 bases, with 13 bases lying between them. CDR3 coding DNA: TGCAGCGTTGTTTCCCCAGGGGACTCTGGAAACACCATATATTTT. Translated, it gives CSVVSPGDSGNTIYF.

V and J are TRBV5-1 and TRBJ1-3; unclear D gene. CDR3 length: 11 amino acids. Germline V gene lookup returns CDR1 SGHRS and CDR2 YFSETQ. Trimming took 7 bases from V and 0 from J, leaving 2 bases between them. The CDR3 here is CASRSGNTIYF. The CDR3 DNA reads as TGCGCCAGCCGCTCTGGAAACACCATATATTTT.

This clone has at least ten counts. The same CDR3 also results from other DNA sequences found in this sample. The rearrangement joins TRBV7-3 to TRBJ2-1; 7 nucleotides line up with TRBD2. The junction had 10 bases not matched to a gene; V was cut back by 6 bases and J by 5 bases. The germline V gene has CDR1 SGHTA and CDR2 FQGTGA. The CDR3 has 15 residues. CDR3 in amino acids: CASSLSGRSNNEQFF. CDR3 sequence (DNA): TGTGCCAGCAGTCTTAGCGGGCGCTCTAACAATGAGCAGTTCTTC.